The T cell receptor beta chain under discussion was sequenced for a study of CD8 T cells in ankylosing spondylitis. Overall study results and limits: Significant enrichment of disease-linked clones was reported in matched ankylosing spondylitis synovial fluid.

Comments on this clonotype: Its antigen is undetermined.

The CDR3 totals 15 residues. Trimming pared 2 bases from V and 3 bases from J, leaving 13 bases between. Germline CDR1 MGHDK, CDR2 SYGVNS. Generation of TCR beta libraries employed quantitative 5'-RACE incorporating molecular barcodes. TCRdb fed the 5' RACE reads into MiXCR, producing one record per CDR3 protein. The table lists 200,000 to 300,000 distinct CDR3 sequences, roughly 8.6% of them singletons. V usage is TRBV25-1 and J usage is TRBJ2-5; D not resolved. Source material: blood, either unsorted or a sorted T cell fraction (not recorded which). This receptor was taken from a male donor with ankylosing spondylitis or in good health (not recorded which). The CDR3 nucleotides are TGTGCCAGCAGTGAAGTCGGCGTTGTGGAAGAGACCCAGTACTTC. Translating gives CASSEVGVVEETQYF.